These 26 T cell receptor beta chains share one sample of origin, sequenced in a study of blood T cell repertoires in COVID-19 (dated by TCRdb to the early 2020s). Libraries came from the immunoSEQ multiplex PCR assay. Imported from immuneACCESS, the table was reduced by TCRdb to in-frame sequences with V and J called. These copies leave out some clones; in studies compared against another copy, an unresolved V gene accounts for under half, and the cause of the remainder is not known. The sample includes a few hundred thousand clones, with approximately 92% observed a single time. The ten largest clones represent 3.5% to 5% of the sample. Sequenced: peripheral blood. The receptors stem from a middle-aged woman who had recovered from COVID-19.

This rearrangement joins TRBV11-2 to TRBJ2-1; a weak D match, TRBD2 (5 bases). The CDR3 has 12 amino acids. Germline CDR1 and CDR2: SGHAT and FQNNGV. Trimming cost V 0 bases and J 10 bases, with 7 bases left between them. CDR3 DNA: TGTGCCAGCAGCTTAGACCGCGGGGAGCAGTTCTTC. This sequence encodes CASSLDRGEQFF.

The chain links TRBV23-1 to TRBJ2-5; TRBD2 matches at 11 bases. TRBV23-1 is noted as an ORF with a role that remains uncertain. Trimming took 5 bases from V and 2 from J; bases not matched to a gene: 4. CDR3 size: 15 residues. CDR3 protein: CASSCSGGEQETQYF. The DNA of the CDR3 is TGCGCCAGCAGTTGTAGCGGGGGGGAACAAGAGACCCAGTACTTC.

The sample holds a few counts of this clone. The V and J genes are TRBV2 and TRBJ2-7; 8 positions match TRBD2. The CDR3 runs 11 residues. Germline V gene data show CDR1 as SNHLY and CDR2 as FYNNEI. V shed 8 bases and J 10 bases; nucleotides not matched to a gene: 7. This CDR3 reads CASGVSGAQYV. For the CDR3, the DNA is TGTGCCAGCGGAGTTAGCGGGGCCCAGTACGTC.

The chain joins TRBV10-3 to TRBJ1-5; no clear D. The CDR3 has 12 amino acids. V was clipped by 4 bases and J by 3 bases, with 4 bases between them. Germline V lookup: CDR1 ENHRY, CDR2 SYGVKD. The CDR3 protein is CAISGNNQPQHF. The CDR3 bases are TGTGCCATCAGTGGTAACAATCAGCCCCAGCATTTT.

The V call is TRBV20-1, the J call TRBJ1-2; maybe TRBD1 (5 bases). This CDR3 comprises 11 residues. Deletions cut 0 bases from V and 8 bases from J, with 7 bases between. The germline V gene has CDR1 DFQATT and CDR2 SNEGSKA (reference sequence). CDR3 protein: CSARDAGGYTF. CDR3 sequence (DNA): TGCAGTGCTAGAGATGCAGGGGGCTACACCTTC.

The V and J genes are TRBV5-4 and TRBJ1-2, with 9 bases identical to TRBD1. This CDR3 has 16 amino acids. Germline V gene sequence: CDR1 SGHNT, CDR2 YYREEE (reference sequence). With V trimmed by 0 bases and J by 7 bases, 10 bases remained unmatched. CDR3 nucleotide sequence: TGTGCCAGCAGCTTGGCCGGGGGACAGGGCTCGGTTGGCTACACCTTC. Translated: CASSLAGGQGSVGYTF.

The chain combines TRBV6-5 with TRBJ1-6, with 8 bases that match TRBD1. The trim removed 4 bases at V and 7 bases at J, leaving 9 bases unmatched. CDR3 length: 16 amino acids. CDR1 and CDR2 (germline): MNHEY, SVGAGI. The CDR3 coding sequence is TGTGCCAGCAGTTCCTACGGACAGGGCCAAAATTCACCCCTCCACTTT. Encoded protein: CASSSYGQGQNSPLHF.

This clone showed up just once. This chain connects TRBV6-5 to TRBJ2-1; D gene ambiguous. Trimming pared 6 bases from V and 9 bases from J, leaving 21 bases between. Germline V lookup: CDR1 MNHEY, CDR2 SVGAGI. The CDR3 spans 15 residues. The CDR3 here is CASSQPVAQRGEQFF. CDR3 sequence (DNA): TGTGCCAGCAGCCAACCCGTCGCCCAGCGCGGTGAGCAGTTCTTC.

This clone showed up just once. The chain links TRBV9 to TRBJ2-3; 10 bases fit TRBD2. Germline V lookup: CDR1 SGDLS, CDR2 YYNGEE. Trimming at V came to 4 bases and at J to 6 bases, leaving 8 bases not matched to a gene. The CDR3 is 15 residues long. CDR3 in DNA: TGTGCCAGCAGCCGGAGCGGGGGGGCAGGGGATACGCAGTATTTT. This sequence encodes CASSRSGGAGDTQYF.

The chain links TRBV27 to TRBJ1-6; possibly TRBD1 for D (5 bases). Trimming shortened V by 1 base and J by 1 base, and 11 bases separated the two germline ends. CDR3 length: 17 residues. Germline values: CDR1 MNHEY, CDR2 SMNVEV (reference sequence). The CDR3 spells CASSLFGGLSYNSPLHF. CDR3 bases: TGTGCCAGCAGTTTATTCGGGGGTTTGTCCTATAATTCACCCCTCCACTTT.

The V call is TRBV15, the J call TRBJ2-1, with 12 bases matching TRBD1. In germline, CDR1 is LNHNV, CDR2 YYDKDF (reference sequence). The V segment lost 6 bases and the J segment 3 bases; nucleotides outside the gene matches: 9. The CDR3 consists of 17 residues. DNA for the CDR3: TGTGCCACCAGGGGACAGGGGGCTTCCCCTTACTACAATGAGCAGTTCTTC. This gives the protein CATRGQGASPYYNEQFF. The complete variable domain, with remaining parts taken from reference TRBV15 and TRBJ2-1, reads DAMVIQNPRYQVTQFGKPVTLSCSQTLNHNVMYWYQQKSSQAPKLLFHYYDKDFNNEADTPDNFQSRRPNTSFCFLDIRSPGLGDTAMYLCATRGQGASPYYNEQFFGPGTRLTVL.

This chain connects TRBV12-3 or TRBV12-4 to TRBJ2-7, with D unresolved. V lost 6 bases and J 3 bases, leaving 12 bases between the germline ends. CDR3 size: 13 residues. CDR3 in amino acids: CASRAGSVYEQYF. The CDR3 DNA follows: TGTGCCAGCAGGGCCGGGTCTGTCTACGAGCAGTACTTC.

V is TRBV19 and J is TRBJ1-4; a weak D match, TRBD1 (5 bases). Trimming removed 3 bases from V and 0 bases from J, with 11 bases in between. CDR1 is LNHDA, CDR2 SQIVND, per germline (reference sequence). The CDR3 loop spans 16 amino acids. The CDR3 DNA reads TGTGCCAGTAGTATGTCGGGGACTGCAACTAATGAAAAACTGTTTTTT. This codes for CASSMSGTATNEKLFF.

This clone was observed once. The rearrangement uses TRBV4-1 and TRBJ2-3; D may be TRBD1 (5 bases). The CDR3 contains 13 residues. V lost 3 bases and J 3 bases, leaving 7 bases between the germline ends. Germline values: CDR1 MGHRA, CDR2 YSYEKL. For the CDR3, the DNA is TGCGCCAGCAGCCACAGACAGACAGATACGCAGTATTTT. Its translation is CASSHRQTDTQYF.

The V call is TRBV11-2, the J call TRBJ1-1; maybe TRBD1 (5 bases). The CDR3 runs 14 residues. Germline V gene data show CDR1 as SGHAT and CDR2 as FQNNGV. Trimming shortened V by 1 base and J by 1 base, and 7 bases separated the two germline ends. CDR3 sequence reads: CASSLGTRNTEAFF. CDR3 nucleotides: TGTGCCAGCAGCTTAGGGACAAGGAACACTGAAGCTTTCTTT.

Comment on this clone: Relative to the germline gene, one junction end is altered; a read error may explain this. The CDR3 DNA follows: TGTGCCAGCGGAAAATACAGGGAGGCGGGAGTCTTC. It specifies CASGKYREAGVF. This rearrangement joins TRBV2 to TRBJ2-1, with D possibly matching TRBD2 (7 bases). The germline CDR1 and CDR2 sequences are SNHLY and FYNNEI. CDR3 length equals 12 residues.

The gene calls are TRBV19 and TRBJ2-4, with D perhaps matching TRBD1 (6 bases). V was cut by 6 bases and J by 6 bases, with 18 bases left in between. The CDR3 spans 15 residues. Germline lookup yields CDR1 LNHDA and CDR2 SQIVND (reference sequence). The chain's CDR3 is CASSPTDRSRNIQYF. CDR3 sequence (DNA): TGTGCCAGTAGCCCTACCGACAGGTCCAGAAACATTCAGTACTTC.

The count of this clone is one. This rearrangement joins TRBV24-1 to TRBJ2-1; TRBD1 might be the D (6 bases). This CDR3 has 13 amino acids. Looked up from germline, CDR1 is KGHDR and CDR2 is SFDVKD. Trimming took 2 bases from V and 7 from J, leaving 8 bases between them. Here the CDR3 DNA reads TGTGCCACCAGTGATTGGACAGCGAATGAGCAGTTCTTC. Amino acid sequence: CATSDWTANEQFF.

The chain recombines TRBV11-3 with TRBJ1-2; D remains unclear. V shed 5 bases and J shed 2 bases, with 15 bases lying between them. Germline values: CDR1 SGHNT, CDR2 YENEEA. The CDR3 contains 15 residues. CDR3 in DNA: TGTGCCAGCAGCAGACTGGCCACTGCGAACTATGGCTACACCTTC. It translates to CASSRLATANYGYTF.

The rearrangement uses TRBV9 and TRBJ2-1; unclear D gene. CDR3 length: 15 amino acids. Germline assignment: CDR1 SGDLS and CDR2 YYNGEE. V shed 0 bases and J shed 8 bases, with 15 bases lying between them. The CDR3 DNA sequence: TGTGCCAGCAGCGTAGGGTTTCTTGAGCGATATGAGCAGTTCTTC. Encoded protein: CASSVGFLERYEQFF.

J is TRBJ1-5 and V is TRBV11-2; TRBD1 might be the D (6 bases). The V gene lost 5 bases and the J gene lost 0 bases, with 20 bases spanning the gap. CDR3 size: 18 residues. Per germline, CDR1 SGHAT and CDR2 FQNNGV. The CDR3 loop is CASSRGTAGGLSNQPQHF. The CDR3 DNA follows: TGTGCCAGCAGCCGGGGCACGGCGGGGGGCCTTAGCAATCAGCCCCAGCATTTT.

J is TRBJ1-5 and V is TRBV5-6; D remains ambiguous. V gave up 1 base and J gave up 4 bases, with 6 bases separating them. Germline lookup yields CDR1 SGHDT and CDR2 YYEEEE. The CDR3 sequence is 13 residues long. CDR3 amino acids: CASSLYGNQPQHF. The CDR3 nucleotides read TGTGCCAGCAGCTTGTACGGGAATCAGCCCCAGCATTTT.

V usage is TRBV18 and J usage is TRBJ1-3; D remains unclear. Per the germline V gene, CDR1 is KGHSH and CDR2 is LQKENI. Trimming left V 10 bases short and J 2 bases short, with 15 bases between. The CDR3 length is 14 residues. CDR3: CATYAGVAGNTIYF. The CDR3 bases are TGTGCCACCTATGCCGGGGTGGCTGGAAACACCATATATTTT.

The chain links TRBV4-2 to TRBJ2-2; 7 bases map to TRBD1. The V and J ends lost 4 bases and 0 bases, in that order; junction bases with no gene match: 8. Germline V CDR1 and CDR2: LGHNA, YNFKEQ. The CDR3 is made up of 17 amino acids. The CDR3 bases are TGTGCCAGCAGCCTAATGCCCGGGACAGCGAACACCGGGGAGCTGTTTTTT. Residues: CASSLMPGTANTGELFF.

The CDR3 coding sequence is TGTGCCAGCAGTGGCCTCGTGCGGGATCAGCGGACCATATATTTT. Translation gives CASSGLVRDQRTIYF. This rearrangement joins TRBV2 to TRBJ1-3; D not certain. The CDR3 spans 15 residues. Per the germline V gene, CDR1 is SNHLY and CDR2 is FYNNEI. V was clipped by 4 bases and J by 10 bases, with 20 bases between them.

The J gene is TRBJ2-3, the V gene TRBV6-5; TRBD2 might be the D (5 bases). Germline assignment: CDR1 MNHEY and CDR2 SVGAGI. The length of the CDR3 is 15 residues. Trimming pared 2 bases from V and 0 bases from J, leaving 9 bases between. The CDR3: CASSYAGSSTDTQYF. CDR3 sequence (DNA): TGTGCCAGCAGTTACGCGGGCTCTAGCACAGATACGCAGTATTTT.